The sequence of this T cell receptor beta chain was determined in a study of blood T cell repertoires in COVID-19. Study-level information: The study drew acute and convalescent COVID-19 samples from the United States, Italy and Spain. PBMCs, B-cell-depleted T cells, or T cells provided the cDNA or gDNA that made up the material.

The CDR3 sequence is 16 residues long. The V segment lost 5 bases and the J segment 0 bases; nucleotides outside the gene matches: 7. Germline CDR1 is SNHLY and CDR2 is FYNNEI. Clones were read by immunoSEQ multiplex PCR, and TCRdb kept only the in-frame ones, dropping some. The repertoire holds 180,000 or so clones, with approximately 87% as singletons. The sequenced sample consisted of peripheral blood. The clonotype comes from a man in his forties with active or convalescent COVID-19. The genes are TRBV2 and TRBJ1-3, with 7 bases that match TRBD1. The CDR3 is CASSYQDRFSGNTIYF. In nucleotides, the CDR3 is TGTGCCAGCAGTTACCAGGACAGGTTCTCTGGAAACACCATATATTTT.